The T cell receptor beta chain described here comes from a study of PD-1 blockade in classical Hodgkin lymphoma (dated by TCRdb to 2018 to 2021). For the study in its entirety: Nivolumab dosing was 3 mg/kg intravenously every 2 weeks, continuing until either disease progression or unacceptable toxicity. To define a peripheral blood immune signature of response to PD-1 blockade in classical Hodgkin lymphoma, the study combined TCR beta sequencing with CyTOF.

The sample's time point label is to be understood as: cycle 4 day 1 (C4D1), after five to seven weeks of nivolumab. Every trial patient had relapsed following autologous stem cell transplantation, and prior brentuximab vedotin exposure was what differed among cohorts A, B and C. CD4+ T cells were purified from thawed PBMCs by magnetic negative selection with a Miltenyi CD4+ T cell isolation kit. The trial cohort comprised 60 or so patients with relapsed/refractory classical Hodgkin lymphoma whose best overall responses were complete response, partial response or progressive disease. Single-agent nivolumab was administered to trial patients in the multi-cohort phase II CheckMate 205 trial. An independent review committee assessed best overall response by applying the 2007 International Working Group response criteria. Trial PBMCs were obtained immediately prior to nivolumab initiation (C1D1) and on therapy at cycle 2 day 1 and cycle 4 day 1. After peripheral blood was drawn into 8 mL Vacutainer Cell Preparation Tubes, PBMCs were isolated by centrifugation and then cryopreserved. Purified CD4+ and CD8+ fractions were prepared only for cases in which an additional PBMC sample was available. On LS columns in a quadroMACS separator, the magnetically labelled cells were depleted, and the flow-through was collected as the purified fraction.

On the study overall, not on this receptor specifically: The study was limited to a single clinical trial cohort, and causes of repertoire differences, possibly disease activity or prior therapy, remained undefined. Baseline TCR diversity was reported as lower in newly diagnosed patients than in healthy donors, and lower still in relapsed/refractory patients. Trial patients with a complete response had baseline diversity similar to that of newly diagnosed patients, while partial responders and progressors had significantly lower diversity. Lower diversity was seen in patients whose nivolumab began less than 1 year after ASCT, and these patients were left out of later analyses so that immune reconstitution would not confound the results. CD4+ but not CD8+ TCR diversity rose significantly by C4D1 (p=0.0027 vs p=0.16), most apparent in complete responders (p=0.02).

According to the germline V gene, CDR1 reads SGHTA and CDR2 reads FQGNSA. Measured from the cysteine to the phenylalanine, the CDR3 is 16 residues long. The sequence is cut down to CDR3 DNA, 48 bases in frame from base 1. V trim: 5 bases; J trim: 4 bases; unmatched bases: 9. The Qiagen DNeasy kit was used to extract genomic DNA from unsorted PBMCs and from the negatively selected CD4+ and CD8+ fractions. TCR beta CDR3 regions were amplified by immunoSEQ multiplex PCR using primers annealing to V and J segments. A synthetic immune receptor repertoire was used to minimize amplification bias, and any remaining bias was removed computationally after sequencing. As for the original processing: Repertoire diversity was quantified as the Shannon entropy index using custom Python scripts. Unsorted, CD4+ and CD8+ repertoires were examined separately, except in combined analyses, for which CD4+ and CD8+ sequences were merged in silico. Clonal expansion was defined as at least a 2-fold frequency increase after treatment relative to C1D1, with a pseudocount of 0.5 for undetected baseline clones. Clones with 0 or 1 copy at C1D1 were classified as singleton clones, and clones with 2 or more copies were classified as non-singleton clones. By matching protein sequences in sorted samples from the same patient, clones expanded in unsorted samples were annotated as CD4+, CD8+ or unknown. Wilcoxon tests on paired samples were used to test changes in diversity from C1D1 to C4D1. TCRdb carries this immuneACCESS record with in-frame sequences only. Its versions omit some clonotypes, under half of them owing to an unresolved V gene in the studies checked, with the rest unexplained. The D gene and trimming were derived from the DNA, and the V and J assignments and clone size from that table. Counted in this sample were roughly 30,000 clones; under 90% of them appeared once. Around 0.85% of the sample belongs to the ten largest clones.

With regard to this clone: This clone's antigen is unknown. Base qualities are missing; no much larger clone stands one base away.

Here the chain combines TRBV7-2 and TRBJ2-5, with 11 central nucleotides matching TRBD2. The sequenced sample was CD4+ T cells from blood, obtained before the fourth cycle of nivolumab. The TCR comes from a human donor with classical Hodgkin lymphoma. The CDR3 protein is CASSPGLSGGGETQYF. The bases read TGTGCCAGCAGCCCCGGCCTTAGCGGGGGGGGAGAGACCCAGTACTTC. With the portions outside the CDR3 filled from the reference TRBV7-2 and TRBJ2-5 genes, the complete variable region becomes GAGVSQSPSNKVTEKGKDVELRCDPISGHTALYWYRQSLGQGLEFLIYFQGNSAPDKSGLPSDRFSAERTGGSVSTLTIQRTQQEDSAVYLCASSPGLSGGGETQYFGPGTRLLVL.